A selection of T cell receptor beta chains follows, all from one sample in a study of STAT5B mutations in CD4+ large granular lymphocyte leukemia. The data were produced by immunoSEQ multiplex PCR, yet TCRdb's version contains in-frame clones alone and is incomplete. The repertoire holds 30,000 to 40,000 clones, around 88% seen once, with about 0.97% in the top ten. Sequenced sample: CD4+ T cells from blood buffy coats. These TCRs come from a human donor in good health. Each CDR3 is given with its conserved first and last residue. A D gene is named only where the DNA matches it firmly. Expanded clones are given a class, and other clones once, few, many or no size at all.

V	size	J	D	CDR3	DNA
TRBV7-2	NA	TRBJ1-1	NA	CASSEPYRPMNTEAFF	TGTGCCAGCAGCGAGCCCTACAGACCCATGAACACTGAAGCTTTCTTT
TRBV18	NA	TRBJ1-6	NA	CASSPLADSPLHF	TGTGCCAGCTCACCATTGGCTGATTCACCCCTCCACTTT
TRBV18	NA	TRBJ1-1	TRBD1	CASSPDLQGTEAFF	TGTGCCAGCTCGCCCGACCTACAGGGGACTGAAGCTTTCTTT
TRBV7-8	NA	TRBJ2-3	TRBD2	CASSFRLAVSTDTQYF	TGTGCCAGCAGCTTTCGACTAGCGGTTAGCACAGATACGCAGTATTTT
TRBV6-5	NA	TRBJ2-1	TRBD2	CASSYYGGRAREQFF	TGTGCCAGCAGTTACTACGGCGGGAGGGCCCGTGAGCAGTTCTTC
TRBV4-2	NA	TRBJ2-1	NA	CASSQQLGNEQFF	TGTGCCAGCAGCCAACAATTAGGAAATGAGCAGTTCTTC
TRBV29-1	NA	TRBJ1-1	NA	CSAATTTDTEAFF	TGCAGCGCGGCAACGACGACGGACACTGAAGCTTTCTTT
TRBV11-2	NA	TRBJ2-7	NA	CASSLDPQVGYEQYF	TGTGCCAGCAGCTTAGATCCACAGGTGGGCTACGAGCAGTACTTC
TRBV2	NA	TRBJ2-1	NA	CASSPLRLRRNEQFF	TGTGCCAGCAGTCCTCTTAGACTTAGAAGGAATGAGCAGTTCTTC
TRBV4-1	NA	TRBJ2-1	TRBD1	CASSQEQGVNEQFF	TGCGCCAGCAGCCAAGAACAGGGGGTCAATGAGCAGTTCTTC
TRBV9	medium-sized	TRBJ2-7	NA	CASSRGGTYEQYF	TGTGCCAGCAGTCGGGGCGGAACCTACGAGCAGTACTTC
TRBV7-3	NA	TRBJ2-1	NA	CASSRYLSATEQFF	TGTGCCAGTAGCCGATACCTGAGCGCCACAGAGCAGTTCTTC
TRBV7-2	NA	TRBJ1-5	NA	CASSLEGGRGQPQHF	TGTGCCAGCAGCTTAGAGGGGGGACGGGGTCAGCCCCAGCATTTT
TRBV7-2	NA	TRBJ2-5	TRBD1	CASSRNSGGWETQYF	TGTGCCAGCAGCCGAAACTCAGGGGGCTGGGAGACCCAGTACTTC
TRBV10-1	NA	TRBJ1-1	NA	CASSGQINTEAFF	TGCGCCAGCAGTGGGCAGATAAACACTGAAGCTTTCTTT
TRBV5-5	NA	TRBJ2-7	NA	CASSLWPPWGSYEQYF	TGTGCCAGCAGCTTGTGGCCTCCCTGGGGATCCTACGAGCAGTACTTC
TRBV7-2	NA	TRBJ2-5	NA	CASSSLLTARETQYF	TGTGCCAGCAGCTCGTTGCTGACAGCCAGAGAGACCCAGTACTTC
TRBV4-1	NA	TRBJ2-4	NA	CASSHSRGEGENIQYF	TGCGCCAGCAGCCATTCCAGGGGGGAGGGGGAAAACATTCAGTACTTC
TRBV4-1	NA	TRBJ2-4	TRBD2	CASSHPKRTSGGPLAKNIQYF	TGCGCCAGCAGCCACCCAAAACGGACTAGCGGGGGGCCACTAGCCAAAAACATTCAGTACTTC
TRBV18	NA	TRBJ1-1	NA	CASSPTGERTEAFF	TGTGCCAGCTCTCCCACGGGGGAGAGAACTGAAGCTTTCTTT
TRBV28	NA	TRBJ2-7	TRBD1	CASRVRDRGFDEQYF	TGTGCCAGCAGAGTGCGGGACAGGGGATTCGACGAGCAGTACTTC
TRBV19	NA	TRBJ1-2	NA	CASSIDWSSYYGYTF	TGTGCCAGTAGTATAGATTGGAGTTCCTACTATGGCTACACCTTC
TRBV6-1	few	TRBJ2-7	NA	CASSPQPSYEQYF	TGTGCCAGCAGTCCACAGCCCTCCTACGAGCAGTACTTC
TRBV7-2	NA	TRBJ2-1	NA	CASSQIRHNEQFF	TGTGCCAGCAGCCAAATTAGACACAATGAGCAGTTCTTC
TRBV2	NA	TRBJ2-7	NA	CASKGLAEGYEQYF	TGTGCCAGCAAAGGATTAGCTGAGGGGTACGAGCAGTACTTC
TRBV7-2	NA	TRBJ1-1	NA	CASSLAAGLNTEAFF	TGTGCCAGCAGCTTAGCGGCAGGGCTCAACACTGAAGCTTTCTTT
TRBV6-1	NA	TRBJ1-2	NA	CASSERGPGYTF	TGTGCCAGCAGTGAAAGAGGGCCCGGCTACACCTTC
TRBV4-3	NA	TRBJ1-2	NA	CASSQQDRYHGYTF	TGCGCCAGCAGCCAACAGGACAGATACCATGGCTACACCTTC
TRBV10-3	NA	TRBJ2-3	TRBD2	CAISGGASGRFDTQYF	TGTGCCATCAGTGGAGGTGCTAGCGGGAGGTTTGATACGCAGTATTTT
TRBV11-3	NA	TRBJ2-3	TRBD2	CASSSWTSGRADTQYF	TGTGCCAGCAGCTCTTGGACTAGCGGGAGGGCGGATACGCAGTATTTT
TRBV6-1	NA	TRBJ1-4	TRBD1	CASTETGGGEKLFF	TGTGCCAGCACCGAGACAGGGGGCGGTGAAAAACTGTTTTTT
TRBV14	NA	TRBJ1-2	NA	CASSQEQQSFGGYTF	TGTGCCAGCAGCCAAGAACAACAGTCATTCGGTGGCTACACCTTC
TRBV28	NA	TRBJ1-5	TRBD1	CASSPGQGNQPQHF	TGTGCCAGCAGTCCGGGACAGGGTAATCAGCCCCAGCATTTT
TRBV18	NA	TRBJ2-7	TRBD2	CASSLSVGTSGYEQYF	TGTGCCAGCTCACTTTCGGTCGGGACTAGCGGCTACGAGCAGTACTTC
TRBV19	NA	TRBJ2-5	NA	CASGEGQETQYF	TGTGCCTCAGGGGAGGGGCAGGAGACCCAGTACTTC
TRBV11-2	NA	TRBJ1-2	NA	CASSDWGTDYGYTF	TGTGCCAGCAGCGACTGGGGGACGGACTATGGCTACACCTTC
TRBV11-1	once	TRBJ1-1	NA	CASSPAGTLGTEAFF	TGTGCCAGCAGCCCAGCCGGCACCCTTGGGACTGAAGCTTTCTTT
TRBV4-2	NA	TRBJ2-3	NA	CASSQVMVPSDTQYF	TGTGCCAGCAGCCAAGTTATGGTCCCTTCGGATACGCAGTATTTT
TRBV6-6	NA	TRBJ1-1	TRBD1	CASSQGASTEAFF	TGTGCCAGCAGCCAGGGGGCAAGCACTGAAGCTTTCTTT
TRBV6-5	NA	TRBJ2-1	TRBD2	CASSYDGGDNEQFF	TGTGCCAGCAGTTACGACGGGGGGGACAATGAGCAGTTCTTC
TRBV6-6	NA	TRBJ2-5	NA	CASSRGQSRQETQYF	TGTGCCAGCAGTCGCGGACAGAGCAGACAAGAGACCCAGTACTTC
TRBV9	few	TRBJ2-7	NA	CASSVALDSFPYEQYF	TGTGCCAGCAGCGTAGCCCTTGACAGTTTCCCCTACGAGCAGTACTTC
TRBV6-5	NA	TRBJ2-5	NA	CASSRATGETQYF	TGTGCCAGCAGTCGCGCTACCGGTGAGACCCAGTACTTC
TRBV4-2	NA	TRBJ1-5	NA	CASSQDAGRSNQPQHF	TGTGCCAGCAGCCAAGATGCAGGCAGAAGCAATCAGCCCCAGCATTTT